What follows is one T cell receptor beta chain and its context. This clonotype has only a few counts. No antigen is known for it. Base qualities are not at hand, and no much larger clone is one base apart. V was cut back by 7 bases and J by 3 bases, leaving a gap of 20 bases between them. The CDR3 sequence holds 16 residues, the cysteine and phenylalanine included. Only the CDR3 region is kept as DNA, spanning 48 bases read in frame from base 1. The germline V gene yields SNHLY for CDR1 and FYNNEI for CDR2. All donors were healthy Caucasians. The twin cohort consisted of three pairs of female monozygotic twins, all aged roughly 18 to 30 years. Positive isolation kits from Invitrogen were used to isolate the CD4+ and CD8+ T cell populations. To prepare the library, 5' RACE was applied. Sequencing was carried out with an Illumina HiSeq 2000. A universal primer binding site was added through template switching, and the final cDNA carried a unique molecular identifier so that TCR cDNA molecules could be counted accurately. Specific primers in the conserved constant-segment region were used to synthesize first-strand cDNA for the TCR alpha and beta chains. To control for contamination, every cDNA library carried two barcodes: a SMART-Mk sample barcode plus Illumina barcodes. TruSeq adapter sequences along with Illumina sample barcodes were introduced in two successive PCR steps. The Illumina HiSeq platform was used with custom primers to sequence TCR alpha and beta cDNA libraries. The paper's processing steps were these. Raw reads were processed with MiGEC to extract unique molecular identifiers, and MiXCR was used to determine CDR3 positions. For each individual, recombination models were inferred using an EM algorithm with the repgenHMM and IGoR tools. The tcR package in R was used for shared clonotype analysis, with sharing normalized by the product of cloneset sizes. Out-of-frame nonproductive sequences were analyzed to study raw recombination free of thymic and clonal selection effects. Using fastp trimming at Q25 and MiXCR clonotype assembly, TCRdb reanalyzed the public sequencing data and kept in-frame beta chains. Identical CDR3 proteins give one entry, which carries the most common genes and DNA. None of the V and J calls come from the authors' own analysis; TCRdb made them. Counted in this sample were 350,000 or so distinct CDR3 sequences; roughly 12% of them appeared once. About 7% of the sample comes from the top ten.

These data belong to a study of identical twins (dated by TCRdb to about 2016). For the wider study: To test whether fetal clonotypes persist, the study used deep sequencing on TCR alpha and beta repertoires from monozygotic twins, unrelated adults of various ages, and cord blood. Replicate twin experiments were performed at different times using different library preparation protocols to rule out contamination. The study at large found these results: Abundant cord blood beta clonotypes carried fewer insertions; young adult naive repertoires showed a weaker similar trend, while memory repertoires showed none. In monozygotic twins, recombination models systematically underestimated out-of-frame TCR alpha sharing, but the models matched the sharing seen between unrelated individuals. Compared with coincidental sharing between unrelated individuals, an excess of low generation-probability sequences was observed among out-of-frame TCR alpha sequences shared between twins. Zero-insertion analyses could be partly confounded by invariant T cells such as MAIT and iNKT, although diverse VJ usage argued against such confounding for most clonotypes. Because the same donors could not be followed over many years, the conclusions depended on cross-sectional statistical analysis. In beta out-of-frame sequences, excess twin sharing was weaker, because having fewer shared sequences lowered the signal-to-noise ratio.

These data also formed part of another study, on yellow fever vaccine responses in identical twins. As that second paper reports: According to the authors, the vaccine-induced T cell response in identical twins seemed to be partly convergent and partly specific to each individual. Focusing on identical twins, the study followed the T cell clones that responded to the vaccine, and did so with precision.

The sample taken for sequencing was CD8+ T cells sorted from blood. The sequence joins TRBV2 to TRBJ2-3; the D call could be TRBD1 or TRBD2, with each sharing 6 bases. The sequence was obtained from a woman under 30 in good health. The sequenced DNA is TGTGCCAGCAACCGCGGGGACACTAGGCGGACAGATACGCAGTATTTT. This sequence encodes CASNRGDTRRTDTQYF.